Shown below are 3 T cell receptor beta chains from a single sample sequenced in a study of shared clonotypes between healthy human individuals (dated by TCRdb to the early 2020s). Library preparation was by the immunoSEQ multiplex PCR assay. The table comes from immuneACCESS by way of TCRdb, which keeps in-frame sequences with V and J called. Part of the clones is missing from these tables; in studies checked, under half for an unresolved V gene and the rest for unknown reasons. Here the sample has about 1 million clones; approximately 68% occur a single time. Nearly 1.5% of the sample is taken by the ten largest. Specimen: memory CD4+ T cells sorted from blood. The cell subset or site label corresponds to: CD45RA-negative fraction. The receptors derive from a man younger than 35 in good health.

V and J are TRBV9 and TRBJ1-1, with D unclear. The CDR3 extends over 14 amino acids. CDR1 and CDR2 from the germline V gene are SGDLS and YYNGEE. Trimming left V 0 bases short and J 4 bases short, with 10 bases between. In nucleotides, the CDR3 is TGTGCCAGCAGCGTAGCCCCTCGGGCCACTGAAGCTTTCTTT. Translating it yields CASSVAPRATEAFF.

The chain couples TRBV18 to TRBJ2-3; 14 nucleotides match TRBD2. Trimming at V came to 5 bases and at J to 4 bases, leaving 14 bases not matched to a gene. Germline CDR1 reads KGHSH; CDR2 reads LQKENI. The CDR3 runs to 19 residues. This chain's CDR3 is CASSSLTSGGAGVADTQYF. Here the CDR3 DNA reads TGTGCCAGCTCATCCTTGACTAGCGGGGGGGCTGGAGTCGCAGATACGCAGTATTTT.

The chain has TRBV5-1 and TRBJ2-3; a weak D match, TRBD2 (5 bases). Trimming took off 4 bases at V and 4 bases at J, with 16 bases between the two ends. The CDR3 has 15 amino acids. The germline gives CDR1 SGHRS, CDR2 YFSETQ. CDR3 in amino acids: CASSPGTRAADTQYF. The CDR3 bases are TGCGCCAGCAGCCCCGGCACGCGGGCTGCAGATACGCAGTATTTT.